These T cell receptor beta chains were read from a single sample in a study of T cell changes during pregnancy in multiple sclerosis. Libraries were prepared by immunoSEQ multiplex PCR; TCRdb keeps only in-frame clonotypes and omits some of them. The sample has fewer than 45,000 clones, 80% to 95% seen once. The source was CD4+ T cells from peripheral blood mononuclear cells, collected in the first trimester of pregnancy. Receptors originate from a female donor with multiple sclerosis, enrolled in a pregnancy study. CDR3s include the opening cysteine and the closing phenylalanine or tryptophan. The D gene is left open where the match is weak. Size values are once, few and many counts, or a class for expanded clones, and some rows have none.

-	TRBD1	16	TRBV19	TRBJ2-6	CASSRDSSSGANVLTF	TGTGCCAGTAGCCGGGACAGTTCCTCTGGGGCCAACGTCCTGACTTTC
-	TRBD1	16	TRBV5-4	TRBJ1-5	CASSPGGDRGNQPQHF	TGTGCCAGCAGCCCGGGGGGGGACAGGGGCAATCAGCCCCAGCATTTT
-	-	15	TRBV6-6	TRBJ2-2	CASSQRGRDTGELFF	TGTGCCAGCAGCCAAAGGGGGAGGGACACCGGGGAGCTGTTTTTT
-	-	11	TRBV28	TRBJ1-2	CASSWAFGYTF	TGTGCCAGCAGTTGGGCGTTTGGCTACACCTTC
-	TRBD2	23	TRBV14	TRBJ2-1	CASSQDPKSLRSGSSPSYNEQFF	TGTGCCAGCAGCCAAGATCCGAAGTCTTTGAGGAGCGGGAGCTCCCCTTCCTACAATGAGCAGTTCTTC
-	-	16	TRBV7-2	TRBJ1-5	CASSSHGGMPNQPQHF	TGTGCCAGCAGCTCCCACGGGGGAATGCCAAATCAGCCCCAGCATTTT
-	TRBD2	15	TRBV4-2	TRBJ2-7	CASSQDSRGNYEQYF	TGTGCCAGCAGCCAAGATTCGCGGGGGAATTACGAGCAGTACTTC
once	TRBD1	14	TRBV5-1	TRBJ1-1	CASTKDRGNTEAFF	TGCGCCAGCACAAAGGACAGGGGGAACACTGAAGCTTTCTTT
-	TRBD1	13	TRBV2	TRBJ1-2	CASRTGTNYGYTF	TGTGCCAGCAGGACAGGGACTAACTATGGCTACACCTTC
-	-	15	TRBV7-9	TRBJ2-5	CASSLYLVEKETQYF	TGTGCCAGCAGTCTCTACCTTGTGGAGAAAGAGACCCAGTACTTC
-	TRBD1	14	TRBV28	TRBJ2-4	CASSPGQGRNIQYF	TGTGCCAGCAGTCCCGGACAGGGGCGAAACATTCAGTACTTC
-	-	14	TRBV6-4	TRBJ1-5	CASSDRGSNQPQHF	TGTGCCAGCAGTGACAGGGGTAGCAATCAGCCCCAGCATTTT
once	TRBD1	17	TRBV15	TRBJ2-6	CATNLGQGAPGANVLTF	TGTGCCACCAACCTAGGACAGGGGGCACCTGGGGCCAACGTCCTGACTTTC
-	-	11	TRBV11-2	TRBJ1-3	CASSLADTIYF	TGTGCCAGCAGCTTAGCGGACACCATATATTTT
-	-	16	TRBV9	TRBJ1-2	CASSVPLGRFTYGYTF	TGTGCCAGCAGCGTACCCCTTGGTAGATTTACGTATGGCTACACCTTC
-	-	12	TRBV29-1	TRBJ2-7	CSVRTNSYEQYF	TGCAGCGTCCGGACTAACTCCTACGAGCAGTACTTC
-	TRBD2	15	TRBV5-1	TRBJ2-7	CASSPGHPGGYEQYF	TGCGCCAGCAGCCCAGGACACCCGGGAGGTTACGAGCAGTACTTC
-	-	13	TRBV6-1	TRBJ2-7	CASSDQPGGSQYF	TGTGCCAGCAGTGACCAACCTGGGGGCAGTCAGTACTTC
few	-	13	TRBV5-1	TRBJ2-7	CASSVSLTYEQYF	TGCGCCAGCAGTGTTAGCTTAACCTACGAGCAGTACTTC
-	TRBD1	17	TRBV5-1	TRBJ1-4	CASSLAVFGQGNEKLFF	TGCGCCAGCAGCTTGGCCGTTTTCGGACAGGGGAATGAAAAACTGTTTTTT
-	TRBD1	17	TRBV25-1	TRBJ1-2	CASSDTGHRTGEYGYTF	TGTGCCAGCAGTGACACCGGACACCGGACAGGGGAGTATGGCTACACCTTC
-	TRBD1	14	TRBV7-9	TRBJ2-7	CASSLGDRSYEQYF	TGTGCCAGCAGCTTAGGGGACAGGTCCTACGAGCAGTACTTC
-	-	15	TRBV27	TRBJ2-5	CASSLFPLLKETQYF	TGTGCCAGCAGTTTATTTCCCCTACTTAAAGAGACCCAGTACTTC
-	-	15	TRBV11-2	TRBJ1-1	CASSPGVLGNTEAFF	TGTGCCAGCAGCCCGGGGGTTTTGGGGAACACTGAAGCTTTCTTT
few	TRBD1	14	TRBV7-8	TRBJ2-5	CASSLRQGLETQYF	TGTGCCAGCAGCTTAAGACAGGGGCTAGAGACCCAGTACTTC
-	TRBD1	14	TRBV4-2	TRBJ2-7	CASSARDREYEQYF	TGTGCCAGCAGCGCGCGGGACAGGGAGTACGAGCAGTACTTC
-	TRBD2	14	TRBV28	TRBJ2-7	CASSFLREIGEQYF	TGTGCCAGCAGTTTCTTGCGGGAGATCGGCGAGCAGTACTTC
-	TRBD1	13	TRBV7-3	TRBJ1-1	CASRTGLNTEAFF	TGTGCCAGCAGGACAGGGTTGAACACTGAAGCTTTCTTT
few	TRBD2	17	TRBV14	TRBJ2-3	CASSRTSGRKGTDTQYF	TGTGCCAGCAGCCGGACTAGCGGGAGAAAGGGCACAGATACGCAGTATTTT
-	-	11	TRBV7-9	TRBJ2-7	CASSFGGTQYF	TGTGCCAGCAGCTTTGGGGGGACGCAGTACTTC
-	TRBD1	17	TRBV7-9	TRBJ2-7	CASSLYGQGVGSYEQYF	TGTGCCAGCAGCTTATACGGACAGGGGGTTGGGTCCTACGAGCAGTACTTC
-	TRBD2	16	TRBV18	TRBJ2-2	CASSPIAGGSTGELFF	TGTGCCAGCTCACCTATAGCGGGAGGCTCCACCGGGGAGCTGTTTTTT
-	-	13	TRBV21-1	TRBJ2-7	CASSTRESYEQYF	TGTGCCAGCAGCACGAGGGAGTCGTACGAGCAGTACTTC
-	TRBD1	16	TRBV4-2	TRBJ2-1	CASSQDWTGGYNEQFF	TGTGCCAGCAGCCAAGACTGGACAGGGGGCTACAATGAGCAGTTCTTC
-	-	12	TRBV5-6	TRBJ1-1	CASSRYRSEAFF	TGTGCCAGCAGCAGGTACAGGTCTGAAGCTTTCTTT
once	TRBD1	14	TRBV6-1	TRBJ2-3	CASRGQGHTDTQYF	TGTGCCAGCAGGGGACAGGGACACACAGATACGCAGTATTTT
-	TRBD1	13	TRBV29-1	TRBJ1-2	CSVSLGGMGGYTF	TGCAGCGTTTCTCTAGGGGGCATGGGTGGCTACACCTTC
once	-	14	TRBV19	TRBJ1-1	CASTTGVMNTEAFF	TGTGCCAGTACAACAGGCGTCATGAACACTGAAGCTTTCTTT
-	-	15	TRBV19	TRBJ2-2	CASEALPASTGELFF	TGTGCCAGCGAGGCTTTGCCCGCGAGCACCGGGGAGCTGTTTTTT
-	-	13	TRBV19	TRBJ1-4	CASFDRFYEKLFF	TGTGCCAGCTTCGACAGGTTTTATGAAAAACTGTTTTTT
-	TRBD1	15	TRBV7-2	TRBJ2-5	CASSLGQGAAETQYF	TGTGCCAGCAGCTTAGGGCAGGGGGCGGCGGAGACCCAGTACTTC
once	TRBD1	13	TRBV5-1	TRBJ2-5	CASGTVGEETQYF	TGCGCCAGCGGGACAGTTGGGGAGGAGACCCAGTACTTC
-	-	18	TRBV21-1	TRBJ2-2	CASSKALNRGSHAGELFF	TGTGCCAGCAGCAAAGCGCTTAACAGGGGGTCCCATGCCGGGGAGCTGTTTTTT
-	TRBD2	15	TRBV29-1	TRBJ2-1	CSVEVQLSGANEQFF	TGCAGCGTTGAAGTTCAACTCAGCGGGGCCAATGAGCAGTTCTTC
-	TRBD2	16	TRBV5-1	TRBJ2-5	CASSLGREGFQETQYF	TGCGCCAGCAGCTTGGGTAGGGAGGGGTTCCAAGAGACCCAGTACTTC
-	-	14	TRBV27	TRBJ1-2	CASSDRSSNYGYTF	TGTGCCAGCAGTGACAGGTCTTCTAACTATGGCTACACCTTC
-	TRBD2	14	TRBV27	TRBJ2-2	CASRASGRPGELFF	TGTGCCAGCAGGGCTAGCGGGAGGCCCGGGGAGCTGTTTTTT
-	-	13	TRBV5-4	TRBJ2-5	CASSVQGEETQYF	TGTGCCAGCAGCGTACAGGGCGAAGAGACCCAGTACTTC
-	-	14	TRBV27	TRBJ2-1	CASSFQYSYNEQFF	TGTGCCAGCAGTTTCCAGTACTCCTACAATGAGCAGTTCTTC
once	-	14	TRBV5-1	TRBJ2-7	CASSFSSGSYEQYF	TGCGCCAGCAGCTTTTCCAGCGGCTCCTACGAGCAGTACTTC
-	TRBD2	20	TRBV7-8	TRBJ2-1	CASSPGFASGSRVPYNEQFF	TGTGCCAGCAGCCCAGGTTTCGCTAGCGGGAGCCGAGTCCCCTACAATGAGCAGTTCTTC
-	-	11	TRBV5-6	TRBJ1-5	CASSSNQPQHF	TGTGCCAGCAGCTCTAATCAGCCCCAGCATTTT
few	-	13	TRBV2	TRBJ2-1	CASSAISHNEQFF	TGTGCCAGCAGTGCTATTTCCCACAATGAGCAGTTCTTC
-	-	11	TRBV20-1	TRBJ1-1	CSATVNTEAFF	TGCAGTGCTACCGTGAACACTGAAGCTTTCTTT